This TCR beta chain emerged from a study of beta chain features in type 1 diabetes. Regarding the study as a whole: Any HLA type influence on TCRB rearrangement was left unresolved here. Comparison showed that naive, central memory and Treg TCRB repertoires appeared more similar among patients than among healthy donors. Cells with high TCR expression could be over-represented when cDNA is sequenced.

On this clone: No antigen is known for it.

Expressed TCRB transcripts were sequenced after all isolated RNA was converted to cDNA. Regulatory, naive and central memory T cell samples averaged approximately 3.9 million reads. Sequenced by immunoSEQ multiplex PCR; TCRdb stores in-frame clones only, minus some. The data contain fewer than 200,000 clones, about 13% of them singletons. The CDR3 spans 16 residues. CDR1 and CDR2 from the germline V gene are SGDLS and YYNGEE. V was pared by 4 bases and J by 7 bases, with 23 bases between. This TCR came from a woman aged 18-29 years in good health. The J gene is TRBJ1-2, the V gene TRBV9, with a tentative D call TRBD1 (5 bases). Sequencing was performed on central memory CD4+ T cells from blood. CDR3 residues: CASSTSPRRALGGYTF. CDR3 coding DNA: TGTGCCAGCAGCACCAGCCCCCGCAGGGCGCTTGGTGGCTACACCTTC.